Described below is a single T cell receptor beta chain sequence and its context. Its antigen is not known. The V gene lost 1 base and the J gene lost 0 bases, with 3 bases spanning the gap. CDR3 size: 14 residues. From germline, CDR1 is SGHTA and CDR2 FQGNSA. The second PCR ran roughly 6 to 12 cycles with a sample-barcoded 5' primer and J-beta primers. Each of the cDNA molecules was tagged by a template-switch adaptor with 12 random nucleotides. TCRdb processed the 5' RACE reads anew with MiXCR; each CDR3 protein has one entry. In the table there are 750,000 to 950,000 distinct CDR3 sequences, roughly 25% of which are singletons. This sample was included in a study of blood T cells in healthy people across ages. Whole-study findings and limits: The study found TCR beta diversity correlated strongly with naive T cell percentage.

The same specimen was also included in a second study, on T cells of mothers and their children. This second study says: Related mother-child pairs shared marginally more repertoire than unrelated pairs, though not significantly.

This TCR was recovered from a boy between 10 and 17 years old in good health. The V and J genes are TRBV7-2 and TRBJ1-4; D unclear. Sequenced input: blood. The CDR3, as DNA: TGTGCCAGCAGCTTAGTATCAACTAATGAAAAACTGTTTTTT. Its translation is CASSLVSTNEKLFF.